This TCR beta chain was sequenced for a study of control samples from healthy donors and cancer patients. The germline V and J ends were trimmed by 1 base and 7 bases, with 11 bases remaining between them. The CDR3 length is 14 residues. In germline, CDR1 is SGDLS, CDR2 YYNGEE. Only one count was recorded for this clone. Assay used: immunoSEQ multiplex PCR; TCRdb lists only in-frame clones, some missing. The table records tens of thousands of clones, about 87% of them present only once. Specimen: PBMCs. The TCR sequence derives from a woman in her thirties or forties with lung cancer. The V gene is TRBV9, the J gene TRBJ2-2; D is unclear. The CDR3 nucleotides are TGTGCCAGCAGCGTATTAATTTGGAGCGGGGAGCTGTTTTTT. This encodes CASSVLIWSGELFF.